What follows are 12 T cell receptor beta chains derived from one specimen sequenced in a study of radiotherapy plus CTLA-4 blockade in lung cancer. Assay: immunoSEQ multiplex PCR; the TCRdb copy retains only in-frame clones and omits some. The sample has some 50,000 clones, 84% seen once. The material was peripheral blood, obtained from a patient treated with radiotherapy plus ipilimumab. These receptors were obtained from a human donor with non-small cell lung cancer whose response to radiotherapy plus ipilimumab could not be evaluated.

The V and J genes are TRBV28 and TRBJ2-5, with a tentative D call TRBD2 (6 bases). The J call may be in error: the DNA end matches TRBJ2-7 better. Germline V gene sequence: CDR1 MDHEN, CDR2 SYDVKM. This CDR3 has 14 amino acids. The CDR3 DNA reads TGTGCCAGCACGTCGGAGGGCCAGTGGGGCGAGCAGTACTTC. This encodes CASTSEGQWGEQYF.

Note on this clone: Its ends do not fully match the called genes, so a read error is possible. This chain uses TRBV5-1 with TRBJ2-7; D gene uncertain. Germline V gene lookup returns CDR1 SGHRS and CDR2 YFSETQ. The CDR3 totals 15 residues. As DNA, the CDR3 is TGCGCCAGCAGCTTGGGAATCGACTCCACCTACGAGCAGCACTTC. Translation: CASSLGIDSTYEQHF.

The chain recombines TRBV19 with TRBJ2-3, with 11 positions matching TRBD2. This CDR3 is built from 17 residues. V gave up 2 bases and J gave up 4 bases; unmatched junction bases: 8. Germline-derived CDR1 and CDR2 are LNHDA and SQIVND (reference sequence). The CDR3 loop reads CASSIWVGLAGADTQYF. CDR3 DNA: TGTGCCAGTAGTATATGGGTCGGACTAGCGGGTGCAGATACGCAGTATTTT.

The chain combines TRBV7-6 with TRBJ2-1; 7 bases map to TRBD2. The junction had 11 bases not matched to a gene; V was cut back by 3 bases and J by 3 bases. The CDR3 runs to 17 residues. Germline V gene sequence: CDR1 SGHVS, CDR2 FNYEAQ. The CDR3 nucleotides read TGTGCCAGCAGCTTGGAACCCTCCGCGGGGGTCTACAATGAGCAGTTCTTC. This sequence encodes CASSLEPSAGVYNEQFF.

The chain couples TRBV30 to TRBJ2-5, with D perhaps matching TRBD1 (6 bases). With the DNA end fitting TRBJ2-7 better, the J assignment may be wrong. The germline gives CDR1 GTSNPN, CDR2 SVGIG (reference sequence). This CDR3 has 15 residues. CDR3 protein: CAWSVKTGFAYEQYF. As DNA, the CDR3 is TGTGCCTGGAGTGTAAAGACAGGCTTCGCCTACGAGCAGTACTTC.

The chain has TRBV2 and TRBJ1-2; 10 bases map to TRBD1. Germline V gene sequence: CDR1 SNHLY, CDR2 FYNNEI. V was clipped by 10 bases and J by 8 bases; unmatched bases: 10. CDR3 length equals 13 residues. DNA of the CDR3: TGTGCCACAACGGGACAGGGGAGCGACGGCTACACCTTC. Translating it yields CATTGQGSDGYTF.

The CDR3 sequence is CASSPPGLAGNEQFF. Written as DNA, the CDR3 is TGTGCCAGCAGTCCCCCGGGACTAGCGGGAAATGAGCAGTTCTTC. The chain has TRBV28 and TRBJ2-1; 13 positions match TRBD2. The V gene's germline CDR1 is MDHEN and CDR2 SYDVKM. This CDR3 has 15 amino acids. The J segment lost 7 bases and the V segment lost 5 bases, leaving 5 bases of the junction unmatched.

This clone was seen once. The rearrangement uses TRBV5-6 and TRBJ2-5; D might be TRBD2 (6 bases). Germline V CDR1 and CDR2: SGHDT, YYEEEE. The CDR3 totals 14 residues. V shed 1 base and J shed 4 bases, with 11 bases lying between them. CDR3 sequence: CASSLYGGGETQYF. In DNA, the CDR3 is TGTGCCAGCAGCTTGTACGGGGGAGGAGAGACCCAGTACTTC.

This rearrangement joins TRBV7-6 to TRBJ2-7, with TRBD2 identical over 13 bases. This CDR3 comprises 15 residues. CDR1 SGHVS and CDR2 FNYEAQ come from the germline V gene. V was pared by 5 bases and J by 3 bases, with 4 bases of the junction left unmatched. The CDR3 sequence: CASSPWTSGSYEQYF. CDR3 in DNA: TGTGCCAGCAGCCCGTGGACTAGCGGGAGCTACGAGCAGTACTTC.

The genes are TRBV10-3 and TRBJ2-7, with 7 bases that match TRBD2. V lost 0 bases and J lost 12; bases outside the gene matches: 8. This CDR3 has 13 residues. CDR1 and CDR2 (germline): ENHRY, SYGVKD. The chain's CDR3 is CAISESHAGDLYF. The DNA for the CDR3 is TGTGCCATCAGTGAGTCGCACGCGGGAGACCTGTACTTC.

This rearrangement joins TRBV9 to TRBJ2-3; perhaps TRBD1 as D (6 bases). The CDR3 runs to 16 residues. The V gene lost 0 bases and the J gene lost 3 bases, with 14 bases spanning the gap. Germline V gene data show CDR1 as SGDLS and CDR2 as YYNGEE. The CDR3 loop is CASSVVSGRGTDTQYF. CDR3 nucleotide sequence: TGTGCCAGCAGCGTAGTGAGTGGTAGGGGGACAGATACGCAGTATTTT.

The chain carries TRBV6-6 and TRBJ1-6; D call uncertain. The V end lost 4 bases, the J end lost 7 bases, and 17 bases lay between the germline ends. The germline V gene has CDR1 MNHNY and CDR2 SVGAGI (reference sequence). This CDR3 has 16 residues. The CDR3 coding sequence is TGTGCCAGCAGTTGGTTGCAGGCGACCCAGAATTCACCCCTCCACTTT. This sequence encodes CASSWLQATQNSPLHF.